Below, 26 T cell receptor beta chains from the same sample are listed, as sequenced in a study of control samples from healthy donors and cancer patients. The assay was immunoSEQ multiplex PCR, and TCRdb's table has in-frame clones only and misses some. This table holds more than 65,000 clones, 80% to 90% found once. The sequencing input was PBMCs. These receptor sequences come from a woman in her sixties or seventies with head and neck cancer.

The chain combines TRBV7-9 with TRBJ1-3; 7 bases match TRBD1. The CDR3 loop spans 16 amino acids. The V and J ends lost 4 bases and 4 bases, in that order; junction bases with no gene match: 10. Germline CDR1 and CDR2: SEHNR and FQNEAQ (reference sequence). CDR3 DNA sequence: TGTGCCAGCAGCTCCTTAGACAGGGCTTCGGGAAACACCATATATTTT. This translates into CASSSLDRASGNTIYF. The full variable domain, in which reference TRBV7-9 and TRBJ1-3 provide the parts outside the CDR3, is DTGVSQNPRHKITKRGQNVTFRCDPISEHNRLYWYRQTLGQGPEFLTYFQNEAQLEKSRLLSDRFSAERPKGSFSTLEIQRTEQGDSAMYLCASSSLDRASGNTIYFGEGSWLTVV.

The CDR3 region has the DNA TGTGCCAGCTCCCTCGGGGAGACCCAGTACTTC. Amino acid sequence: CASSLGETQYF. This sequence joins TRBV2 and TRBJ2-5; D remains ambiguous. Looked up from germline, CDR1 is SNHLY and CDR2 is FYNNEI. With 8 bases removed from V and 5 bases from J, the gap between germline ends came to 9 bases. The CDR3 runs to 11 residues.

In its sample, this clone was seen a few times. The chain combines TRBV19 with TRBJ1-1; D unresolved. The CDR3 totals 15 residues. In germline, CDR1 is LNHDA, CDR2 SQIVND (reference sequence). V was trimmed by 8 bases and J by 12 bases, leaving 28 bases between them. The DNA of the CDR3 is TGTGCCAGTCTAAAAACGGTGTATGGTGGGTCCAAAACTTTCTTT. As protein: CASLKTVYGGSKTFF. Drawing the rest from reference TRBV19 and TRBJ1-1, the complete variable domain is DGGITQSPKYLFRKEGQNVTLSCEQNLNHDAMYWYRQDPGQGLRLIYYSQIVNDFQKGDIAEGYSVSREKKESFPLTVTSAQKNPTAFYLCASLKTVYGGSKTFFGQGTRLTVV.

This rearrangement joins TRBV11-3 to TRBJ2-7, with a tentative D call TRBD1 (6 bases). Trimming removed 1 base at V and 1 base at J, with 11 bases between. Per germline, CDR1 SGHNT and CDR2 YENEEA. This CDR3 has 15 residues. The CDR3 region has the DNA TGTGCCAGCAGCTTAGCTTCCGGACAGTCCTACGAGCAGTACTTC. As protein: CASSLASGQSYEQYF.

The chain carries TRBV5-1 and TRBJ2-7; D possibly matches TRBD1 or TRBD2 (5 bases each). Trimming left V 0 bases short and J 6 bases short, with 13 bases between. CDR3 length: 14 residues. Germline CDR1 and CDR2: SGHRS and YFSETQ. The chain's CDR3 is CASSLVGTAIEQYF. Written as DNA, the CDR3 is TGCGCCAGCAGCTTGGTTGGGACCGCCATCGAGCAGTACTTC.

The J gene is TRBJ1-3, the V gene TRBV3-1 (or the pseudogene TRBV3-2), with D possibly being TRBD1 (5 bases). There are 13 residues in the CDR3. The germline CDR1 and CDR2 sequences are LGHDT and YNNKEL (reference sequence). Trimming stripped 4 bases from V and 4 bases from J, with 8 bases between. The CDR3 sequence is CASSPRTGNTIYF. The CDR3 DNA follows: TGTGCCAGCAGCCCCAGGACAGGAAACACCATATATTTT.

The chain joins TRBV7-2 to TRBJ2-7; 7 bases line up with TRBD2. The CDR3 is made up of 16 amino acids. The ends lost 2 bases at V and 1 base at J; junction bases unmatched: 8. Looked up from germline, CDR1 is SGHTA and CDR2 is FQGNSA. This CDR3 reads CASSLLEARESYEQYF. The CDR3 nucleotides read TGTGCCAGCAGCTTATTGGAGGCGCGGGAGTCCTACGAGCAGTACTTC. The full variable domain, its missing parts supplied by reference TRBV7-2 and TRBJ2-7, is GAGVSQSPSNKVTEKGKDVELRCDPISGHTALYWYRQSLGQGLEFLIYFQGNSAPDKSGLPSDRFSAERTGGSVSTLTIQRTQQEDSAVYLCASSLLEARESYEQYFGPGTRLTVT.

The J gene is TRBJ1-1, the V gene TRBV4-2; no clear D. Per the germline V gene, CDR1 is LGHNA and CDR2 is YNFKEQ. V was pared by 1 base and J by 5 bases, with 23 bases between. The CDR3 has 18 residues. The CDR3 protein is CASSQAGGVRGLATEAFF. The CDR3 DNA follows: TGTGCCAGCAGCCAAGCTGGCGGGGTACGCGGTTTGGCAACTGAAGCTTTCTTT.

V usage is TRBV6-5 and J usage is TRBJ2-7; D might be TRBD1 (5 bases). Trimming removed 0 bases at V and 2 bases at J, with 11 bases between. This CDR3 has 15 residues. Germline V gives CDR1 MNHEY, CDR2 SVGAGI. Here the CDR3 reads CASSYSGVMTYEQYF. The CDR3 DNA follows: TGTGCCAGCAGTTACTCAGGGGTCATGACCTACGAGCAGTACTTC.

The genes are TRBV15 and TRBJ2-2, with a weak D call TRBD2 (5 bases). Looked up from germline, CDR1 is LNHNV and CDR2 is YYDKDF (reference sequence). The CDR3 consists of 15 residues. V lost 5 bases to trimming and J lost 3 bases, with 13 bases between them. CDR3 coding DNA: TGTGCCACCAGCCCACTAGATCGGGACACCGGGGAGCTGTTTTTT. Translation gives CATSPLDRDTGELFF.

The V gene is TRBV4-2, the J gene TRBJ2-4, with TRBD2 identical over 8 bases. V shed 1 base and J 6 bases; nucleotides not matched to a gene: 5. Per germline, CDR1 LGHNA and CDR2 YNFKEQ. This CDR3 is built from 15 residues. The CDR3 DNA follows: TGTGCCAGCAGCCAAGGACGGGAGGGAGGAAACATTCAGTACTTC. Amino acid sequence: CASSQGREGGNIQYF.

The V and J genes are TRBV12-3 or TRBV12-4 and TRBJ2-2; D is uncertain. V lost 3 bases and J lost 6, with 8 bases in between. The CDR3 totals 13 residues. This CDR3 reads CASSFFGSGELFF. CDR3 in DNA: TGTGCCAGCAGTTTTTTTGGGTCCGGGGAGCTGTTTTTT.

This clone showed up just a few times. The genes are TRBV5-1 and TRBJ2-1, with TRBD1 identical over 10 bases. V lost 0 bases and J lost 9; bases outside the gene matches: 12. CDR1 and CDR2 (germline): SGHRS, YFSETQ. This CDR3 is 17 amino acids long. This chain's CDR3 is CASSLESPGQGLSEQFF. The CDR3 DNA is TGCGCCAGCAGCTTGGAGTCTCCGGGACAGGGGTTATCTGAGCAGTTCTTC.

DNA for the CDR3: TGTGCCAGCTCACCACCGGGAGATTGGGACAATGAGCAGTTCTTC. Its protein is CASSPPGDWDNEQFF. This chain links TRBV18 with TRBJ2-1; D might be TRBD2 (5 bases). Trimming removed 0 bases from V and 5 bases from J, with 11 bases in between. The CDR3 sequence is 15 residues long. The germline CDR1 and CDR2 sequences are KGHSH and LQKENI.

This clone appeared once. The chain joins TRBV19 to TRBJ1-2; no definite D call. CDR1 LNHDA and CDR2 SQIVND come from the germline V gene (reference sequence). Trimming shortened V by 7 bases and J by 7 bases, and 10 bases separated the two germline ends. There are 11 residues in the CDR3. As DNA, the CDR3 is TGTGCCAGTATTGGCGCAAGTGGCTACACCTTC. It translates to CASIGASGYTF.

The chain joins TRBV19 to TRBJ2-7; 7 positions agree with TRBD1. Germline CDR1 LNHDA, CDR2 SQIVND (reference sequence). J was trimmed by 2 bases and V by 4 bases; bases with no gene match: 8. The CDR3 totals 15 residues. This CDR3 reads CASSTPTGIAYEQYF. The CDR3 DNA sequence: TGTGCCAGTAGTACCCCGACAGGGATTGCCTACGAGCAGTACTTC.

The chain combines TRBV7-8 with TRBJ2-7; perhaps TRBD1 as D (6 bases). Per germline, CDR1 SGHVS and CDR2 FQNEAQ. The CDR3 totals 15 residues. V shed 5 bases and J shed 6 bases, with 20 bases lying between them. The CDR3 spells CASSQARQGTREQYF. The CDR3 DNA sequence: TGTGCCAGCAGCCAGGCGAGGCAGGGGACCCGCGAGCAGTACTTC.

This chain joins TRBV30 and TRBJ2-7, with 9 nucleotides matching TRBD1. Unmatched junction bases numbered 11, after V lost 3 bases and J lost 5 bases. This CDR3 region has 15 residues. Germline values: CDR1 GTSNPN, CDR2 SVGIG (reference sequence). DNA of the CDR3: TGTGCCTGGAGCCGAGCGGCACAGGGGGCCGACGAGCAGTACTTC. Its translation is CAWSRAAQGADEQYF.

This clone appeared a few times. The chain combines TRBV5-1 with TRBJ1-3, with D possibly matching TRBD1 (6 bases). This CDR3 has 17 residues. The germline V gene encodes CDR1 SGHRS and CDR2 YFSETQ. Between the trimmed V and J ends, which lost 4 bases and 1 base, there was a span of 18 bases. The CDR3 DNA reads TGCGCCAGCAGCCCAGGTTCTAACAGGGTGTCTGGAAACACCATATATTTT. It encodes CASSPGSNRVSGNTIYF.

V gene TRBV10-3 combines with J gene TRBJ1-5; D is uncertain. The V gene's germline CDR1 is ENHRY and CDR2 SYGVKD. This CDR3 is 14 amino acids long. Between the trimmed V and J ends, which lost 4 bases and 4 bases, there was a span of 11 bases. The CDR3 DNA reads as TGTGCCATCAGTGGGTCGGCGAGAAATCAGCCCCAGCATTTT. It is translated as CAISGSARNQPQHF.

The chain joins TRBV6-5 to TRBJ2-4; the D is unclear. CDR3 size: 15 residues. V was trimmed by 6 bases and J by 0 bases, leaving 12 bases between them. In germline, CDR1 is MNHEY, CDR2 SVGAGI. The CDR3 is CASSVNPEAKNIQYF. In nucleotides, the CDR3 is TGTGCCAGCAGCGTAAACCCAGAAGCCAAAAACATTCAGTACTTC.

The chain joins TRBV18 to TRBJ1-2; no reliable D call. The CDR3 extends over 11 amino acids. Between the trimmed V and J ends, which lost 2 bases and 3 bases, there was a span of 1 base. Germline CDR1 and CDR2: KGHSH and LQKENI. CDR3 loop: CASSPDYGYTF. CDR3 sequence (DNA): TGTGCCAGCTCACCAGACTATGGCTACACCTTC.

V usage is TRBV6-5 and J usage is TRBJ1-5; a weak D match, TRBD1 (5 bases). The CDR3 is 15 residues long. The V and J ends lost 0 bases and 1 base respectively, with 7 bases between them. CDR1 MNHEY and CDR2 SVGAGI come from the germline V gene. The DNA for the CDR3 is TGTGCCAGCAGTTACTCGTGGGGGAGCAATCAGCCCCAGCATTTT. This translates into CASSYSWGSNQPQHF.

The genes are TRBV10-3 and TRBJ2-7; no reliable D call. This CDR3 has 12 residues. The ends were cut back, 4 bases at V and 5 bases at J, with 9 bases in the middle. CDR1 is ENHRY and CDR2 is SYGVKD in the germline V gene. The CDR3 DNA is TGTGCCATCAGTGTCGACACTAACGAGCAGTACTTC. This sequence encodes CAISVDTNEQYF.

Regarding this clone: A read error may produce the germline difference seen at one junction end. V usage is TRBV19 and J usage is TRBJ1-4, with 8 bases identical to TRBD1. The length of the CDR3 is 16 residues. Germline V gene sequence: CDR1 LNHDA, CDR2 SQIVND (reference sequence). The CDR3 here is CAGRGISGTGVEKLFF. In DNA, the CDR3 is TGTGCCGGTAGGGGGATCTCCGGGACAGGAGTTGAAAAACTGTTTTTT.

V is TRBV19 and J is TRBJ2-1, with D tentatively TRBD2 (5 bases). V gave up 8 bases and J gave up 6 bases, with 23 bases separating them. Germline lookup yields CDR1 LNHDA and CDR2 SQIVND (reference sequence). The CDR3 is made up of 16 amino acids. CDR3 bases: TGTGCCAGTTGTAGCGTTGGGGTTGCTGGGTGCAATGAGCAGTTCTTC. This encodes CASCSVGVAGCNEQFF.